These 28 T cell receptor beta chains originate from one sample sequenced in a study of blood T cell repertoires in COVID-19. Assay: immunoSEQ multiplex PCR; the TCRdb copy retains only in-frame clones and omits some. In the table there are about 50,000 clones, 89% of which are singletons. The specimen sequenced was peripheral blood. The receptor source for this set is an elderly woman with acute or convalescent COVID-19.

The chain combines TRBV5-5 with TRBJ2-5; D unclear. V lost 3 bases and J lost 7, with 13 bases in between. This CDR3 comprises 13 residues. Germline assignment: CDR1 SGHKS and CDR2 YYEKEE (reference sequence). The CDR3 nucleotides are TGTGCCAGCAGCTCTATAATATCGGGGACCCAGTACTTC. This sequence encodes CASSSIISGTQYF. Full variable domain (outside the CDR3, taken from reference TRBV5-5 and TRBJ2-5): DAGVTQSPTHLIKTRGQQVTLRCSPISGHKSVSWYQQVLGQGPQFIFQYYEKEERGRGNFPDRFSARQFPNYSSELNVNALLLGDSALYLCASSSIISGTQYFGPGTRLLVL.

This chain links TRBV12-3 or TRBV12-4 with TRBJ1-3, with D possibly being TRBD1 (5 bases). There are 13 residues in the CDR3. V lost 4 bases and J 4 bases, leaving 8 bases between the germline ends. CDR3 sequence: CASSSGQGNTIYF. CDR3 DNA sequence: TGTGCCAGCAGTTCCGGACAAGGAAACACCATATATTTT.

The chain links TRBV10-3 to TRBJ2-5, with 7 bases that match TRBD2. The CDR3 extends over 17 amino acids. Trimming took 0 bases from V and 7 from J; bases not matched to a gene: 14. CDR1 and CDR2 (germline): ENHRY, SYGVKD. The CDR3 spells CAISESSLGLSLGTQYF. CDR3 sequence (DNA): TGTGCCATCAGTGAGTCGAGCCTGGGACTATCGCTGGGGACCCAGTACTTC.

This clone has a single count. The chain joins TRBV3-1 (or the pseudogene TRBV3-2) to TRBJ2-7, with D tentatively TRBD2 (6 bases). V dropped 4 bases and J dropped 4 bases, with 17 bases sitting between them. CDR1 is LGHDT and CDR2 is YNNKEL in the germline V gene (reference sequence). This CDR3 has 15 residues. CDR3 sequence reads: CASSPSPGDTYEQYF. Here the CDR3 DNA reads TGTGCCAGCAGCCCCTCCCCGGGAGATACTTACGAGCAGTACTTC.

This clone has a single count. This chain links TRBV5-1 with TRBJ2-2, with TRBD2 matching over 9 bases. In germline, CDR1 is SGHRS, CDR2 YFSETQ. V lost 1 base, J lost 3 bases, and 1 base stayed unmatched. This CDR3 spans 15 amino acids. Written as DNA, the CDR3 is TGCGCCAGCAGCTTGCCTAGCGGGGACACCGGGGAGCTGTTTTTT. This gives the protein CASSLPSGDTGELFF.

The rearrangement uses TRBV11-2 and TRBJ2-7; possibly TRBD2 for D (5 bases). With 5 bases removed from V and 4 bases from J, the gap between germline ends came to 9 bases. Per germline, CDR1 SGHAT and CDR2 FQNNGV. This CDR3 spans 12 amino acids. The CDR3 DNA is TGTGCCAGCAGCCGATGGACTTACGAGCAGTACTTC. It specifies CASSRWTYEQYF.

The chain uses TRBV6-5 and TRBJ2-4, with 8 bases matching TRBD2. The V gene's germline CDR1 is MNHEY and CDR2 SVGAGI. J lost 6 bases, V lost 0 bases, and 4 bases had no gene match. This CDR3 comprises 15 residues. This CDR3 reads CASSYSRGVGNIQYF. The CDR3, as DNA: TGTGCCAGCAGTTACTCGCGGGGGGTAGGAAACATTCAGTACTTC.

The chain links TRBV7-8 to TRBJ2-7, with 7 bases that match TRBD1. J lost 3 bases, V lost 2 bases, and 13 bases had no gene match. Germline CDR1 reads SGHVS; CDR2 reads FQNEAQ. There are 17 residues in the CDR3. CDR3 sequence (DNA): TGTGCCAGCAGCTTAAATACGGGGACAGAAGCCGTCTACGAGCAGTACTTC. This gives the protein CASSLNTGTEAVYEQYF.

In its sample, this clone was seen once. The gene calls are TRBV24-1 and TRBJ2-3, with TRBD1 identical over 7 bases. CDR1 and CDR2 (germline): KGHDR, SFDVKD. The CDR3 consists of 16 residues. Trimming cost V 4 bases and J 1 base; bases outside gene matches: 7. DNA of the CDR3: TGTGCCACCAGTGAGTTTAACAGGGGCGGCACAGATACGCAGTATTTT. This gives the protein CATSEFNRGGTDTQYF.

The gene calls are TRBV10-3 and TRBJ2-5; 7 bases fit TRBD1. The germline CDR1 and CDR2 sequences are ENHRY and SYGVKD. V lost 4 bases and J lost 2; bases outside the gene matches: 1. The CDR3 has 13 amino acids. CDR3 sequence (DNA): TGTGCCATCAGTGGGACAGGTCAAGAGACCCAGTACTTC. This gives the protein CAISGTGQETQYF.

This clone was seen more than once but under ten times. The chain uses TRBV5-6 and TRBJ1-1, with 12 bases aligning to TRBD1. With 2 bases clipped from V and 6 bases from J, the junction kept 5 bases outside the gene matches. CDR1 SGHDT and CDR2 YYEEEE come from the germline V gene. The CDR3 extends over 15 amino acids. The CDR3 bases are TGTGCCAGCAGCTTATCCGGGACAGGGGGCTCTGAAGCTTTCTTT. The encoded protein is CASSLSGTGGSEAFF.

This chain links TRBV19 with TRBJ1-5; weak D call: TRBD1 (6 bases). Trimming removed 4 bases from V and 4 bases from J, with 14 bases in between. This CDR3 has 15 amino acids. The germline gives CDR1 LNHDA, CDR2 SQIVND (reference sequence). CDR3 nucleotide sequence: TGTGCCAGTAGTAGGAATCAGGGGCTTAATCAGCCCCAGCATTTT. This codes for CASSRNQGLNQPQHF. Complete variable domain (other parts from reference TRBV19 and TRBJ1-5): DGGITQSPKYLFRKEGQNVTLSCEQNLNHDAMYWYRQDPGQGLRLIYYSQIVNDFQKGDIAEGYSVSREKKESFPLTVTSAQKNPTAFYLCASSRNQGLNQPQHFGDGTRLSIL.

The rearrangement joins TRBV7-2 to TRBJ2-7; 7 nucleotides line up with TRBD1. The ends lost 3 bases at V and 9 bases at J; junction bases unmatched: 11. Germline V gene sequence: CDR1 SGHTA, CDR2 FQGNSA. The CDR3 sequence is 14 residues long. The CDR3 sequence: CASSLSNRGRGQYF. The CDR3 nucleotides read TGTGCCAGCAGCTTGAGCAACAGGGGACGAGGGCAGTACTTC. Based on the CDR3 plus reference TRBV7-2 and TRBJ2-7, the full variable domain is GAGVSQSPSNKVTEKGKDVELRCDPISGHTALYWYRQSLGQGLEFLIYFQGNSAPDKSGLPSDRFSAERTGGSVSTLTIQRTQQEDSAVYLCASSLSNRGRGQYFGPGTRLTVT.

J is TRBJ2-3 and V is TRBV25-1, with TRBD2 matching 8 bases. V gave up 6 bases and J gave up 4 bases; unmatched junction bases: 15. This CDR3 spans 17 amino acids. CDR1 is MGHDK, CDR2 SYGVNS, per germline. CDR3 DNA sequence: TGTGCCAGCAGCCCCCTTGTTGGAGCGGGGGAGGCAGATACGCAGTATTTT. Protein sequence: CASSPLVGAGEADTQYF.

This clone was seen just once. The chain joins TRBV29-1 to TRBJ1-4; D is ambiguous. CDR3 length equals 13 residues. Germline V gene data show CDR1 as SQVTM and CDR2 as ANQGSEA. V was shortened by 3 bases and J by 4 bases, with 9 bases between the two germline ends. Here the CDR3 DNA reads TGCAGCGTTGACAGCGGCGATAATGAAAAACTGTTTTTT. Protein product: CSVDSGDNEKLFF.

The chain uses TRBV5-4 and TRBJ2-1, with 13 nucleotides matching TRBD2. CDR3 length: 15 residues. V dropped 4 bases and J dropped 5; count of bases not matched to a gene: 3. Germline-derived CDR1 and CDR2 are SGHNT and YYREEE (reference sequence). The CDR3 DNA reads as TGTGCCAGCAGCACCGGGACTAGCGGGGACAATGAGCAGTTCTTC. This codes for CASSTGTSGDNEQFF.

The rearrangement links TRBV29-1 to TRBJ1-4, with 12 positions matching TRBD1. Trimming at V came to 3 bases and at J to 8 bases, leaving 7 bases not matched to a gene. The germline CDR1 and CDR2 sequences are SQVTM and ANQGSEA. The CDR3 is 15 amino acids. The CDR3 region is CSVDSGQGAREKLFF. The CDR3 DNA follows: TGCAGCGTTGACTCGGGACAGGGGGCGCGGGAAAAACTGTTTTTT.

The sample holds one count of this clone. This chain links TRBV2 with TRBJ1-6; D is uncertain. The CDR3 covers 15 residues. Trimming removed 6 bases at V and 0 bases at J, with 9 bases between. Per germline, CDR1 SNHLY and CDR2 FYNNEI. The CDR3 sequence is CASREQNSYNSPLHF. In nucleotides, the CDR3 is TGTGCCAGCAGGGAACAGAACTCCTATAATTCACCCCTCCACTTT.

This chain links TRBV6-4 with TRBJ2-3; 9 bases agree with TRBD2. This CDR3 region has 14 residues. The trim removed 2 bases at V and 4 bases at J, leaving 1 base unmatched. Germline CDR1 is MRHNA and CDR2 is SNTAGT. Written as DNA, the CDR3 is TGTGCCAGCAGTGACGGACTAGCGTCAGATACGCAGTATTTT. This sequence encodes CASSDGLASDTQYF.

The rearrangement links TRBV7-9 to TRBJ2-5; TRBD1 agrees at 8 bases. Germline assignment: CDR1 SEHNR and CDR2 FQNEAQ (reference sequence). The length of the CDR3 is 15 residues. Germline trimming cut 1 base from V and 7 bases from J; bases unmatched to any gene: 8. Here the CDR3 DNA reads TGTGCCAGCAGCTTAGTGGCGGGACAGGAGGCGACCCAGTACTTC. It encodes CASSLVAGQEATQYF.

CDR3 amino acids: CASSRGVQETQYF. The DNA of the CDR3 is TGTGCCAGCAGTCGCGGGGTACAAGAGACCCAGTACTTC. The genes are TRBV6-5 and TRBJ2-5, with D possibly matching TRBD2 (6 bases). Germline assignment: CDR1 MNHEY and CDR2 SVGAGI. V gave up 5 bases and J gave up 2 bases, with 9 bases separating them. The CDR3 contains 13 residues.

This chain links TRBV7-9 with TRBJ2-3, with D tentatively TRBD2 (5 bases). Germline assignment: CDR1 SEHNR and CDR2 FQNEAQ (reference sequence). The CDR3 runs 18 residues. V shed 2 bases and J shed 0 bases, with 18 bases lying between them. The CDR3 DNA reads TGTGCCAGCAGCTTACCGCCCGGACTGCTAAAAAGCACAGATACGCAGTATTTT. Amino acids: CASSLPPGLLKSTDTQYF.

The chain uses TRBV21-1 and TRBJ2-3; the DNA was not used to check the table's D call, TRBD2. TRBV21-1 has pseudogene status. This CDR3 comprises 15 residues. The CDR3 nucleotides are TGTGCCGCCCCCCGACTAGCGGGGCGCACAGATACGCAGTATTTT. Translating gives CAAPRLAGRTDTQYF.

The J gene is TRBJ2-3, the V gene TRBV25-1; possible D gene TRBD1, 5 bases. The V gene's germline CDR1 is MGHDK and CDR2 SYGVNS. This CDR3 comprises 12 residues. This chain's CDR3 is CATDSGSDTQYF. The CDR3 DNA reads TGTGCAACCGACTCAGGGTCAGATACGCAGTATTTT.

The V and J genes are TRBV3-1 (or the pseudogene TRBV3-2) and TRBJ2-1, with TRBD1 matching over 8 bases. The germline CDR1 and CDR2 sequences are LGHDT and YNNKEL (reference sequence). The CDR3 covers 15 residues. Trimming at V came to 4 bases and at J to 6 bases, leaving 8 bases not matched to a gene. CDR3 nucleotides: TGTGCCAGCAGCCCCTGGCAGGGGGCTAGCAATGAGCAGTTCTTC. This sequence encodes CASSPWQGASNEQFF.

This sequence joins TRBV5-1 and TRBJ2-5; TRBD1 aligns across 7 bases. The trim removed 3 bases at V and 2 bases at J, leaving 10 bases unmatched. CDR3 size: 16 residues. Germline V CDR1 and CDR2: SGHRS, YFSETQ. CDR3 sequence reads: CASSYSLGTAQETQYF. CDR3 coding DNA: TGCGCCAGCAGCTATAGCCTCGGGACAGCTCAAGAGACCCAGTACTTC.

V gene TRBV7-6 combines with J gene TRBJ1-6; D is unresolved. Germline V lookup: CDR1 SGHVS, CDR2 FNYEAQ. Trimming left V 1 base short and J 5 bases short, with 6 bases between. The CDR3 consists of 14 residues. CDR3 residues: CASSLDQDNSPLHF. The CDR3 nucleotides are TGTGCCAGCAGCTTAGATCAGGATAATTCACCCCTCCACTTT.

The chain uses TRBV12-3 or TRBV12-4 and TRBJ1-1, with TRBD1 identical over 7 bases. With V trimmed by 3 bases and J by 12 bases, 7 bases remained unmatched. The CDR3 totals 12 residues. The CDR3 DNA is TGTGCCAGCAGTTTTGGTCCAGGGGGACCTTTCTTT. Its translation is CASSFGPGGPFF.